These 10 T cell receptor beta chains were all obtained from the same sample, sequenced in a study of blood T cells in healthy people across ages (dated by TCRdb to the mid-2010s). The library was produced with 5' RACE. Reads for this sample came from an Illumina HiSeq 2500. A second about 6 to 11 cycle PCR used a sample-barcoded 5' primer and a J-beta primer mix. Using fastp trimming at Q25 and MiXCR clonotype assembly, TCRdb reanalyzed the public sequencing data and kept in-frame beta chains. A single entry per CDR3 protein holds the most common genes and DNA from its merged rows. The sample includes about 570,000 distinct CDR3 sequences, with 25% to 30% observed a single time. Approximately 17% of the sample lies in the top ten. The sample comprised blood. Receptor source: a woman aged 70-85 years in good health.

This clonotype has more than one count but fewer than ten. The CDR3 nucleotides read TGTGCCAGCAGGTCCAATGCTGGAAACACCATATATTTT. Its protein is CASRSNAGNTIYF. The chain has TRBV6-1 and TRBJ1-3; no reliable D call. V was cut by 6 bases and J by 2 bases, with 8 bases left in between. The length of the CDR3 is 13 residues. Per germline, CDR1 MNHNS and CDR2 SASEGT.

The V call is TRBV15, the J call TRBJ2-7; no reliable D call. CDR3 length: 13 residues. Trimming took 3 bases from V and 2 from J, leaving 8 bases between them. Germline CDR1 and CDR2: LNHNV and YYDKDF (reference sequence). The CDR3 loop is CATSSRKTYEQYF. CDR3 nucleotide sequence: TGTGCCACCAGCAGCCGGAAGACCTACGAGCAGTACTTC.

This clonotype has a handful of counts. The chain links TRBV20-1 to TRBJ2-5; TRBD2 agrees at 7 bases. Trimming at V came to 4 bases and at J to 7 bases, leaving 15 bases not matched to a gene. The CDR3 contains 15 residues. Per germline, CDR1 DFQATT and CDR2 SNEGSKA (reference sequence). The CDR3 sequence is CSAISPQRGSVTQYF. The CDR3 bases are TGCAGTGCTATATCTCCTCAGCGGGGTAGCGTGACCCAGTACTTC.

The count of this clonotype is one. The chain employs TRBV20-1 and TRBJ2-5, with D perhaps matching TRBD1 or TRBD2 (5 bases each). Between the trimmed V and J ends, which lost 0 bases and 0 bases, there was a span of 11 bases. Germline values: CDR1 DFQATT, CDR2 SNEGSKA (reference sequence). The CDR3 consists of 15 residues. The CDR3 here is CSARDGAAYQETQYF. Written as DNA, the CDR3 is TGCAGTGCTAGAGACGGGGCGGCTTACCAAGAGACCCAGTACTTC.

The V gene is TRBV4-1, the J gene TRBJ2-5; D gene ambiguous. V lost 1 base and J lost 7, with 13 bases in between. The CDR3 runs to 14 residues. The germline gives CDR1 MGHRA, CDR2 YSYEKL. CDR3 amino acids: CASSQAGPGGTQYF. CDR3 sequence (DNA): TGCGCCAGCAGCCAAGCTGGGCCCGGTGGGACCCAGTACTTC.

The chain couples TRBV7-2 to TRBJ1-4; D remains unclear. CDR3 length: 13 amino acids. V dropped 5 bases and J dropped 6 bases, with 10 bases sitting between them. CDR1 and CDR2 from the germline V gene are SGHTA and FQGNSA. CDR3 sequence reads: CASSPDGYEKLFF. The CDR3 DNA is TGTGCCAGCAGCCCGGACGGATATGAAAAACTGTTTTTT.

This clonotype has only a few counts. A junction end diverges from the germline sequence, so it may reflect a read error. This rearrangement joins TRBV5-5 to TRBJ1-2; unclear D gene. Germline V gene data show CDR1 as SGHKS and CDR2 as YYEKEE (reference sequence). The CDR3 totals 13 residues. The CDR3 DNA sequence: TGTGCCAGCAGCTTGGGTCCCATGGCTAACAACTCCTTC. Amino acid sequence: CASSLGPMANNSF.

V usage is TRBV4-2 and J usage is TRBJ1-6; D ambiguous. V lost 0 bases and J 9 bases, leaving 18 bases between the germline ends. From germline, CDR1 is LGHNA and CDR2 YNFKEQ. The CDR3 extends over 17 amino acids. The CDR3 protein is CASSQEGSLISVSPLHF. CDR3 nucleotides: TGTGCCAGCAGCCAAGAAGGGTCGCTGATATCCGTTTCACCCCTCCACTTT.

This chain joins TRBV20-1 and TRBJ2-5; 8 bases line up with TRBD2. In germline, CDR1 is DFQATT, CDR2 SNEGSKA (reference sequence). This CDR3 is 14 amino acids long. V trimming: 5 bases; J trimming: 4 bases; junction bases outside the gene matches: 9. CDR3 DNA sequence: TGCAGTGCTGATCTCGGGGGGGCCGGAGAGACCCAGTACTTC. Protein product: CSADLGGAGETQYF.

V and J are TRBV7-3 and TRBJ2-1; no clear D. From germline, CDR1 is SGHTA and CDR2 FQGTGA. Trimming took off 4 bases at V and 6 bases at J, with 10 bases between the two ends. This CDR3 contains 13 residues. CDR3 nucleotides: TGTGCCAGCAGCTCCTCTTGGGGCAATGAGCAGTTCTTC. Translation: CASSSSWGNEQFF. Full variable domain (remainder filled in from reference TRBV7-3 and TRBJ2-1): GAGVSQTPSNKVTEKGKYVELRCDPISGHTALYWYRQSLGQGPEFLIYFQGTGAADDSGLPNDRFFAVRPEGSVSTLKIQRTERGDSAVYLCASSSSWGNEQFFGPGTRLTVL.